Below, one T cell receptor beta chain is given with its context. These data originate in a study of blood T cell repertoires in COVID-19. Study-wide background: Italy, Spain and the United States were the sources of the convalescent and acute COVID-19 samples. The cDNA or gDNA used as material had been derived from T cells, B-cell-depleted T cells, or PBMCs.

The V gene lost 3 bases and the J gene lost 7 bases, with 19 bases spanning the gap. CDR1 and CDR2 (germline): MNHEY, SMNVEV (reference sequence). There are 17 residues in the CDR3. As originally analysed: Researchers report that nucleated cell counts were estimated from reference gene primer amplification. Sequenced by immunoSEQ multiplex PCR; TCRdb stores in-frame clones only, minus some. The V and J calls and clone size were taken over from that table, and D and trimming were inferred from the DNA. The table includes approximately 100,000 clones, 69% detected once. The TCR sequence derives from a man older than 75 with acute or convalescent COVID-19. The sequencing sample was made of peripheral blood. The genes are TRBV27 and TRBJ1-6; TRBD1 is a possible D gene (6 bases). CDR3 residues: CASSFGGARLTNSPLHF. The CDR3 nucleotides are TGTGCCAGCAGTTTCGGGGGGGCAAGATTGACCAATTCACCCCTCCACTTT.